Below are 18 T cell receptor beta chains sequenced from a single sample in a study of vaccination effects on CD4 cells after COVID-19. Expansion with viral peptide pools was applied to antigen-specific CD4+ T cells by the ViraFEST assay prior to sequencing. CD4+ T cells were isolated after less than 13 days of culture. TCRdb's copy holds only in-frame clones and misses some; the assay was immunoSEQ multiplex PCR. Of 8,500 to 13,000 clones listed, roughly 70% were seen once; the top ten hold roughly a quarter. For these receptors, no antigen is known. Sequenced material: CD4+ T cells from PBMCs cultured with HCoV-229E spike peptides, taken before COVID-19 vaccination. The receptors here all came from a human donor who received a COVID-19 vaccine.

J is TRBJ2-7 and V is TRBV4-1; D is ambiguous. From germline, CDR1 is MGHRA and CDR2 YSYEKL. V lost 1 base and J lost 3, with 7 bases in between. The CDR3 spans 13 residues. This chain's CDR3 is CASSQVADYEQYF. The DNA for the CDR3 is TGCGCCAGCAGCCAAGTTGCGGACTACGAGCAGTACTTC.

This chain links TRBV4-3 with TRBJ1-2; 8 nucleotides match TRBD1. The ends lost 1 base at V and 4 bases at J; junction bases unmatched: 5. The germline CDR1 and CDR2 sequences are LGHNA and YSLEER. CDR3 length equals 15 residues. The CDR3 nucleotides read TGCGCCAGCAGCCAAGGTGGCGGGACAGGCTATGGCTACACCTTC. Its translation: CASSQGGGTGYGYTF.

This clone was seen a single time. V usage is TRBV11-2 and J usage is TRBJ2-4; 9 nucleotides align to TRBD1. The CDR3 is 16 residues long. V gave up 2 bases and J gave up 7 bases; unmatched junction bases: 9. From germline, CDR1 is SGHAT and CDR2 FQNNGV. The CDR3 DNA sequence: TGTGCCAGCAGCTTAAGTTTGGGGACAGGGCAGAACATTCAGTACTTC. This encodes CASSLSLGTGQNIQYF.

This CDR3 reads CASSAGQGGYTF. The DNA of the CDR3 is TGTGCCAGCAGCGCGGGACAGGGGGGCTACACCTTC. This chain connects TRBV5-6 to TRBJ1-2, with 10 bases fitting TRBD1. Germline CDR1 SGHDT, CDR2 YYEEEE. With 4 bases clipped from V and 8 bases from J, the junction kept 2 bases outside the gene matches. The CDR3 runs 12 residues.

This chain joins TRBV27 and TRBJ1-6; D is undetermined. Germline loops: CDR1 MNHEY, CDR2 SMNVEV (reference sequence). The CDR3 loop spans 12 amino acids. V lost 3 bases and J lost 8, with 5 bases in between. CDR3 region: CASSFGDSPLHF. Written as DNA, the CDR3 is TGTGCCAGCAGTTTTGGGGATTCACCCCTCCACTTT.

The DNA of the CDR3 is TGTGCCAGTAGTATTGGGCTCCAAGAGACCCAGTACTTC. Its protein is CASSIGLQETQYF. This chain joins TRBV19 and TRBJ2-5; no firm D call. Trimming took off 3 bases at V and 1 base at J, with 6 bases between the two ends. The CDR3 covers 13 residues. CDR1 is LNHDA, CDR2 SQIVND, per germline (reference sequence).

The chain employs TRBV19 and TRBJ1-2; D may be TRBD1 (5 bases). CDR1 is LNHDA and CDR2 is SQIVND in the germline V gene (reference sequence). The length of the CDR3 is 15 residues. The ends were cut back, 4 bases at V and 3 bases at J, with 15 bases in the middle. The CDR3 DNA is TGTGCCAGTAGTAAGGGTCAGGGCGTTTACTATGGCTACACCTTC. This translates into CASSKGQGVYYGYTF.

This clone was seen more than once but under ten times. The chain employs TRBV11-2 and TRBJ1-1, with D hard to call. Per germline, CDR1 SGHAT and CDR2 FQNNGV. V lost 0 bases to trimming and J lost 0 bases, with 8 bases between them. The CDR3 totals 15 residues. CDR3 in DNA: TGTGCCAGCAGCTTAGATCCGTCCATGAACACTGAAGCTTTCTTT. Amino acids: CASSLDPSMNTEAFF.

The chain has TRBV5-1 and TRBJ1-4; D is ambiguous. This CDR3 comprises 16 residues. Trimming shortened V by 0 bases and J by 2 bases, and 11 bases separated the two germline ends. Germline CDR1 and CDR2: SGHRS and YFSETQ. CDR3: CASSLAPPGTNEKLFF. CDR3 nucleotides: TGCGCCAGCAGCTTGGCTCCCCCGGGGACTAATGAAAAACTGTTTTTT.

This clone was detected only a few times. This rearrangement joins TRBV30 to TRBJ1-3; no clear D gene. CDR3 length: 14 amino acids. The germline V gene has CDR1 GTSNPN and CDR2 SVGIG (reference sequence). Trimming pared 2 bases from V and 0 bases from J, leaving 8 bases between. CDR3 in amino acids: CAWSMVSSGNTIYF. The CDR3 bases are TGTGCCTGGAGTATGGTCAGCTCTGGAAACACCATATATTTT.

The V and J genes are TRBV6-5 and TRBJ1-3; TRBD1 matches at 11 bases. The CDR3 is 15 residues long. V trimming: 6 bases; J trimming: 1 base; junction bases outside the gene matches: 2. Germline-derived CDR1 and CDR2 are MNHEY and SVGAGI. CDR3 in amino acids: CASRGTGGSGNTIYF. The CDR3 DNA follows: TGTGCCAGCAGGGGGACAGGGGGTTCTGGAAACACCATATATTTT.

This chain uses TRBV3-1 (or the pseudogene TRBV3-2) with TRBJ2-7; 8 bases are a match to TRBD1. Germline CDR1 reads LGHDT; CDR2 reads YNNKEL (reference sequence). The V segment lost 7 bases and the J segment 6 bases; nucleotides outside the gene matches: 11. CDR3 size: 14 residues. This chain's CDR3 is CASTLGQGIGEQYF. In nucleotides, the CDR3 is TGTGCCAGCACCCTAGGACAGGGCATAGGCGAGCAGTACTTC.

The genes are TRBV7-9 and TRBJ2-3, with D possibly called TRBD1 or TRBD2 (5 bases each). Trimming cost V 5 bases and J 3 bases, with 15 bases left between them. Germline CDR1 is SEHNR and CDR2 is FQNEAQ (reference sequence). The CDR3 length is 15 residues. The CDR3 protein is CASSPLGDGTDTQYF. The DNA for the CDR3 is TGTGCCAGCAGCCCCTTGGGGGACGGGACAGATACGCAGTATTTT.

This clone was observed a few times. This chain connects TRBV27 to TRBJ2-2; D gene ambiguous. There are 15 residues in the CDR3. The germline gives CDR1 MNHEY, CDR2 SMNVEV (reference sequence). Trimming cost V 5 bases and J 5 bases, with 15 bases left between them. The CDR3 reads CASSPSSSRTGELFF. The CDR3 DNA sequence: TGTGCCAGCAGTCCCAGCAGCAGTCGGACCGGGGAGCTGTTTTTT.

The rearrangement links TRBV6-5 to TRBJ1-1; D is possibly TRBD1 (5 bases). The length of the CDR3 is 13 residues. V gave up 5 bases and J gave up 2 bases, with 9 bases separating them. Germline lookup yields CDR1 MNHEY and CDR2 SVGAGI. CDR3 nucleotide sequence: TGTGCCAGCAGTCCGACAGTAAACACTGAAGCTTTCTTT. This codes for CASSPTVNTEAFF.

Only one count was recorded for this clone. The chain combines TRBV6-5 with TRBJ2-7; unclear D gene. With 9 bases removed from V and 2 bases from J, the gap between germline ends came to 14 bases. This CDR3 has 13 residues. Germline CDR1 is MNHEY and CDR2 is SVGAGI. The CDR3 region has the DNA TGTGCCAGTTCGGACCACAACGCCTACGAGCAGTACTTC. Translation gives CASSDHNAYEQYF.

The count of this clone is one. V gene TRBV5-6 combines with J gene TRBJ1-3; D call uncertain. Germline V gene lookup returns CDR1 SGHDT and CDR2 YYEEEE. Deletions cut 2 bases from V and 5 bases from J, with 8 bases between. The CDR3 length is 13 residues. The CDR3 DNA is TGTGCCAGCAGCTTCCGGGATAGAAACACCATATATTTT. Translation: CASSFRDRNTIYF. Variable domain in full (rest from reference TRBV5-6 and TRBJ1-3): DAGVTQSPTHLIKTRGQQVTLRCSPKSGHDTVSWYQQALGQGPQFIFQYYEEEERQRGNFPDRFSGHQFPNYSSELNVNALLLGDSALYLCASSFRDRNTIYFGEGSWLTVV.

This chain connects TRBV27 to TRBJ2-1; weak D call: TRBD2 (5 bases). Germline V gene data show CDR1 as MNHEY and CDR2 as SMNVEV (reference sequence). The CDR3 runs 14 residues. V lost 5 bases and J 9 bases, leaving 17 bases between the germline ends. This CDR3 is CASSPLGPSGEQFF. CDR3 DNA sequence: TGTGCCAGCAGTCCTCTGGGCCCGAGCGGTGAGCAGTTCTTC.